This T cell receptor beta chain was sequenced during a study of Ad26.COV2.S vaccination and SARS-CoV-2 variants. Regarding treatment: 15 to 20 received Ad26.COV2.S at low or high dose, single or two shots; roughly 5 received placebo; per-sample allocation not given. The study sampled participants on day 63 after the first vaccine or placebo injection. The CDR3 is 14 residues long. The germline CDR1 and CDR2 sequences are SGHRS and YFSETQ. V lost 0 bases, J lost 0 bases, and 6 bases lay in between. The table came from immunoSEQ multiplex PCR; TCRdb's copy has only in-frame clones and leaves some out. The table records hundreds of thousands of clones, 80% to 95% of them present only once.

This rearrangement joins TRBV5-1 to TRBJ2-5; D is possibly TRBD2 (5 bases). This specimen was peripheral blood, taken in a trial of Ad26.COV2.S vaccine versus placebo. This receptor was taken from a person aged 18-60 years who received the Ad26.COV2.S COVID-19 vaccine or a placebo. The CDR3 here is CASSLGGYQETQYF. CDR3 nucleotide sequence: TGCGCCAGCAGCTTGGGCGGGTACCAAGAGACCCAGTACTTC.